This T cell receptor (beta chain) was sequenced for a study of cytomegalovirus exposure and HLA in healthy donors. The PCR had 60 Vbeta and 13 Jbeta primers. Produced via immunoSEQ multiplex PCR; TCRdb's table is partial and in-frame only. The sample gives 100,000 or so clones, around 74% of which show up once; 10% is in the top ten. V shed 6 bases and J 6 bases; nucleotides not matched to a gene: 11. Per the germline V gene, CDR1 is ENHRY and CDR2 is SYGVKD. CDR3 size: 15 residues. The sample consisted of PBMCs. This sequence joins TRBV10-3 and TRBJ2-7, with TRBD1 matching over 10 bases. This clonotype was obtained from a man between 25 and 39 years old in good health and CMV-seropositive. CDR3 sequence reads: CAIRAPGQGLFEQYF. For the CDR3, the DNA is TGTGCCATCAGAGCCCCGGGACAGGGGCTGTTCGAGCAGTACTTC.